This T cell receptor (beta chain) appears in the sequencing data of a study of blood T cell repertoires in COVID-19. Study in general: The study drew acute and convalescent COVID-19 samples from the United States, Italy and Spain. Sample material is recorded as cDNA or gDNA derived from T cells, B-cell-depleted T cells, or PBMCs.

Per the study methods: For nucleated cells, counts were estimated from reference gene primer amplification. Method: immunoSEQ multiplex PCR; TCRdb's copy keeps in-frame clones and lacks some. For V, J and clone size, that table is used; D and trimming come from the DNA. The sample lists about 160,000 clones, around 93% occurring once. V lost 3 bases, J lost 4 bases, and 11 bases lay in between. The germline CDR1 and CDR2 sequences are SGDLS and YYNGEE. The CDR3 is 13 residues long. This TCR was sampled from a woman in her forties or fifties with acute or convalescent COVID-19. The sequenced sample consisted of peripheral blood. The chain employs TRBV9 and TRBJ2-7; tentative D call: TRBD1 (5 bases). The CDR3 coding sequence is TGTGCCAGCAGCGACGACAGACTGTACGAGCAGTACTTC. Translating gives CASSDDRLYEQYF.